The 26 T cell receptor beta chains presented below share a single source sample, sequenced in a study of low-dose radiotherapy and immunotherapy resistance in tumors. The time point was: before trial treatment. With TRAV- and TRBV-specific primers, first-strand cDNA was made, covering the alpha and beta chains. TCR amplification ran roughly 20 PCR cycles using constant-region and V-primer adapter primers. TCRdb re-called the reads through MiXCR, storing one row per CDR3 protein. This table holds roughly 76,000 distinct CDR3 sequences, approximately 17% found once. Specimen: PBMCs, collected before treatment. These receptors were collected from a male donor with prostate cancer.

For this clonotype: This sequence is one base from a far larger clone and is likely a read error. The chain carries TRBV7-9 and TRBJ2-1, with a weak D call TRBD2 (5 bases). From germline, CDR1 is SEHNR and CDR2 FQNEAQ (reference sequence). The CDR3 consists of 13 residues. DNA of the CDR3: TGTGTCAGCAGCTTTCATTCGAGGGATTGGCAGTTCTTC. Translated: CVSSFHSRDWQFF.

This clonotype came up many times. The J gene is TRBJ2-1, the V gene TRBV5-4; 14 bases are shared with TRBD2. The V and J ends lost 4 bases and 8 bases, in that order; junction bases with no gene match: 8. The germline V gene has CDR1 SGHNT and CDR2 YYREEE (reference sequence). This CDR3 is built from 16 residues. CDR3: CASSTPGTSGGHEQFF. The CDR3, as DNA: TGTGCCAGCAGCACTCCCGGGACTAGCGGGGGACATGAGCAGTTCTTC.

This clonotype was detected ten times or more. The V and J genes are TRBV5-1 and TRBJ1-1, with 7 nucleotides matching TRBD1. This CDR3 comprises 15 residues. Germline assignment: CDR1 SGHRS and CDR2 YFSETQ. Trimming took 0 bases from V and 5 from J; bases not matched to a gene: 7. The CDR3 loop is CASSLGQTGLTEAFF. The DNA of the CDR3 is TGCGCCAGCAGCTTGGGCCAGACAGGGCTTACTGAAGCTTTCTTT.

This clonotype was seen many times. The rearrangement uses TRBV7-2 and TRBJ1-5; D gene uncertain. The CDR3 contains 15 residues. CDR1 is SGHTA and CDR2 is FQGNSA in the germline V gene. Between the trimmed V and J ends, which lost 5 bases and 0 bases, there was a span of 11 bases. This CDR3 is CASSPGVVSNQPQHF. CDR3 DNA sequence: TGTGCCAGCAGCCCAGGCGTCGTTAGCAATCAGCCCCAGCATTTT.

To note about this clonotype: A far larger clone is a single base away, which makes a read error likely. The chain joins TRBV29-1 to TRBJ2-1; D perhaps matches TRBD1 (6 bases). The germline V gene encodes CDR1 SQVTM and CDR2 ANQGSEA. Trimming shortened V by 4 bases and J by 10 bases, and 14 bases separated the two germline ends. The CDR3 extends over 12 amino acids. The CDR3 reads CSVAGQNYEQFF. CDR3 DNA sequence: TGCAGCGTTGCCGGACAGAACTACGAGCAGTTCTTC.

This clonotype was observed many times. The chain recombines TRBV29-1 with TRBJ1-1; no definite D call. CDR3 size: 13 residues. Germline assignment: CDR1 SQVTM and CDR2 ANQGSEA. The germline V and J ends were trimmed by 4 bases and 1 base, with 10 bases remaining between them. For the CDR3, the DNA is TGCAGCGTTGTTGGCACCACGAACACTGAAGCTTTCTTT. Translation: CSVVGTTNTEAFF.

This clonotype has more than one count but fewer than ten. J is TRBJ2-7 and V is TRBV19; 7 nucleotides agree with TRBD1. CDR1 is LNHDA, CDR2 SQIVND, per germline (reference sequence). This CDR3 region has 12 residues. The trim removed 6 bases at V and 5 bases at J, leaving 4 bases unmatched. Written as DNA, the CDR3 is TGTGCCAGTAGCCGCCAGGGGGACGAGCAGTACTTC. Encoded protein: CASSRQGDEQYF. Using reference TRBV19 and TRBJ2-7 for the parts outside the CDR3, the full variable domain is DGGITQSPKYLFRKEGQNVTLSCEQNLNHDAMYWYRQDPGQGLRLIYYSQIVNDFQKGDIAEGYSVSREKKESFPLTVTSAQKNPTAFYLCASSRQGDEQYFGPGTRLTVT.

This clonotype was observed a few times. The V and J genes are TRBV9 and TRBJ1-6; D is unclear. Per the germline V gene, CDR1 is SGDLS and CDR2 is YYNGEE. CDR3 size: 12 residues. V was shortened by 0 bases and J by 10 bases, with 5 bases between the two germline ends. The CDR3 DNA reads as TGTGCCAGCAGCGTAGAGGAATCACCCCTCCACTTT. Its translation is CASSVEESPLHF.

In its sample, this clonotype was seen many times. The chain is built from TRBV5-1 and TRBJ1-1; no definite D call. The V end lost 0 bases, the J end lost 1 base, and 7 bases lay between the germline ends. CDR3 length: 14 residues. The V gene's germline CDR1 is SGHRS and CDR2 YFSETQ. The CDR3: CASSLAQTNTEAFF. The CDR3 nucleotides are TGCGCCAGCAGCTTGGCCCAGACGAACACTGAAGCTTTCTTT.

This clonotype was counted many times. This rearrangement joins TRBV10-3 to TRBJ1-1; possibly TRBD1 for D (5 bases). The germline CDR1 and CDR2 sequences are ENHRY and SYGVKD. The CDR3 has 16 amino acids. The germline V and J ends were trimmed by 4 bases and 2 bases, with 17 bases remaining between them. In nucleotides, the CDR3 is TGTGCCATCAGTGGATCTGGGAGGGGAACAAACACTGAAGCTTTCTTT. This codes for CAISGSGRGTNTEAFF.

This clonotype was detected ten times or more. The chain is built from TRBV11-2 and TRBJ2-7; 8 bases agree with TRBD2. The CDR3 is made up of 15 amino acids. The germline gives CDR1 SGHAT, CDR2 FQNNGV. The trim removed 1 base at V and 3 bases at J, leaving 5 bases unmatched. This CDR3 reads CASSLGRGASYEQYF. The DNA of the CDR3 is TGTGCCAGCAGCTTAGGGCGGGGGGCTAGCTACGAGCAGTACTTC.

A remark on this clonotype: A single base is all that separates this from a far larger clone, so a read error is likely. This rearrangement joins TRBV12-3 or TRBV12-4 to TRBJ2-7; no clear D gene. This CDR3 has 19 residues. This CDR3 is CASSQSTFRRRSSYNEQYF. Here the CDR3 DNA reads TGCGCCAGCAGTCAATCGACTTTCAGGAGAAGGAGCTCCTACAATGAGCAGTACTTC.

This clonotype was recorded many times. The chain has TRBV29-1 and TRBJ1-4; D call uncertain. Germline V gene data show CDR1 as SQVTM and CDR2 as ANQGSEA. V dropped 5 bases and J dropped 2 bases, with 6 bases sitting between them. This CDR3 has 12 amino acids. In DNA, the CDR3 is TGCAGCGTTCTGGGGACTAATGAAAAACTGTTTTTT. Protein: CSVLGTNEKLFF.

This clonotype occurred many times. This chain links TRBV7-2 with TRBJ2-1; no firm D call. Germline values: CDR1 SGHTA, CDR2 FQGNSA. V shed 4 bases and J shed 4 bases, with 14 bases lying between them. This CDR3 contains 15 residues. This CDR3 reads CASSYHAGSYNEQFF. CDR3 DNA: TGTGCCAGCAGCTACCATGCCGGCTCGTACAATGAGCAGTTCTTC.

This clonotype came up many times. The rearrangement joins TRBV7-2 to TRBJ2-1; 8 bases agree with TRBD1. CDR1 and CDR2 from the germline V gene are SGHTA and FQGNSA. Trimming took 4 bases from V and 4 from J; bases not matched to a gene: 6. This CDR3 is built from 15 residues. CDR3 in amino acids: CASSSAGQEYNEQFF. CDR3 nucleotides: TGTGCCAGCAGCTCTGCGGGACAGGAGTACAATGAGCAGTTCTTC.

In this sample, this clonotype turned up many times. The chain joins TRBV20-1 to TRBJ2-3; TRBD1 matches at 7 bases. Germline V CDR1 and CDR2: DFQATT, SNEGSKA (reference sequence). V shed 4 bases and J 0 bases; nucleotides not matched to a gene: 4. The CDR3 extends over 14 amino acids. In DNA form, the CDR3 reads TGCAGTGCTATACGGGGACAGAGCACAGATACGCAGTATTTT. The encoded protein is CSAIRGQSTDTQYF.

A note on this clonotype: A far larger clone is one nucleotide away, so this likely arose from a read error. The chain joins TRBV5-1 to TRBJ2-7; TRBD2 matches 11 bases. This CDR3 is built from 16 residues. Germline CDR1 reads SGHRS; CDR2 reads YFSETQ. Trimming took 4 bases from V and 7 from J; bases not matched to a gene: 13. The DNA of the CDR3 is TGCGCCAGCAGCGCTACTAGCGGGGGTTCCTACAATGAGCAGTACTTC. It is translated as CASSATSGGSYNEQYF.

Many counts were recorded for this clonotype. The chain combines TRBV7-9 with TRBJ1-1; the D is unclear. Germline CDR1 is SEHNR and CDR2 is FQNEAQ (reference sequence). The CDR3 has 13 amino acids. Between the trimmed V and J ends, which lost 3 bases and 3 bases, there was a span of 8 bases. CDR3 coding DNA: TGTGCCAGCAGCTTTCGGCTGGACACTGAAGCTTTCTTT. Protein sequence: CASSFRLDTEAFF.

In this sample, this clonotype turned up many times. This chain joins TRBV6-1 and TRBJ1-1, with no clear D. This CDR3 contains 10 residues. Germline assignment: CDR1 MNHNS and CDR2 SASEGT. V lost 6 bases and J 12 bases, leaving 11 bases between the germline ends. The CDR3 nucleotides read TGTGCCAGCAGGGGGTCCCAGACTTTCTTT. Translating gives CASRGSQTFF.

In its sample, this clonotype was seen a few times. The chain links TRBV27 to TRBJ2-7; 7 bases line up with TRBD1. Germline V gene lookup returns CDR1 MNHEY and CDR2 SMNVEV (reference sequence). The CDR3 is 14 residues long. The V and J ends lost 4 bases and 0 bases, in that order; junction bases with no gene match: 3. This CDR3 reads CASSSYRGSYEQYF. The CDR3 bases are TGTGCCAGCAGTTCCTACAGGGGCTCCTACGAGCAGTACTTC.

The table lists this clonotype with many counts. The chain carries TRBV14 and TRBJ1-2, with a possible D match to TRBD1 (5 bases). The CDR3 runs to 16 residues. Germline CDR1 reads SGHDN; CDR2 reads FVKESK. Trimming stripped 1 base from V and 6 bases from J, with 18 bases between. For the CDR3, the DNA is TGTGCCAGCAGCCAAGTTTTCCAGGGAGGAGGAGATGGCTACACCTTC. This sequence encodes CASSQVFQGGGDGYTF.

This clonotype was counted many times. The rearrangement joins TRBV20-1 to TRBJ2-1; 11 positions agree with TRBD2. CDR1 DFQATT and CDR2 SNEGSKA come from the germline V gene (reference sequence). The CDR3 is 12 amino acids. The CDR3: CSLSGGDNEQFF. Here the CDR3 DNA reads TGCAGCCTTAGCGGGGGGGACAATGAGCAGTTCTTC.

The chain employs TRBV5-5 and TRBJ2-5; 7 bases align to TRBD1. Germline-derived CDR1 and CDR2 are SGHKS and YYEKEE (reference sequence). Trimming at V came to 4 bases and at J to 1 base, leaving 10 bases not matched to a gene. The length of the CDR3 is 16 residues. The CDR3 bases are TGTGCCAGCAGCCCCGGAGGTCGGGACAGCCAAGAGACCCAGTACTTC. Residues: CASSPGGRDSQETQYF. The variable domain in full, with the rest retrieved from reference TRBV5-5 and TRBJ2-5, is DAGVTQSPTHLIKTRGQQVTLRCSPISGHKSVSWYQQVLGQGPQFIFQYYEKEERGRGNFPDRFSARQFPNYSSELNVNALLLGDSALYLCASSPGGRDSQETQYFGPGTRLLVL.

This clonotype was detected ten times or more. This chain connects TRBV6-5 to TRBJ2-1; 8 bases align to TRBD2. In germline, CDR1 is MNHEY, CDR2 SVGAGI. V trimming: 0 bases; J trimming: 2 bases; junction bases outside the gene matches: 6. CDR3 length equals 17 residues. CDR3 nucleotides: TGTGCCAGCAGTTACTCGCCAACTAGCGGTCCCTACAATGAGCAGTTCTTC. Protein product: CASSYSPTSGPYNEQFF.

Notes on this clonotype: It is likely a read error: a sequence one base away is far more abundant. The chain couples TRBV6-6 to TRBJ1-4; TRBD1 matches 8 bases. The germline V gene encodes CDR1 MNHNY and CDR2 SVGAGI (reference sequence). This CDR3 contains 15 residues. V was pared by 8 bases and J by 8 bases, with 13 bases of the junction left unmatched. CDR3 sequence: CASLRTTGVGEKLFF. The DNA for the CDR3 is TGTGCCAGCCTCCGAACGACAGGGGTAGGGGAAAAACTGTTTTTT.

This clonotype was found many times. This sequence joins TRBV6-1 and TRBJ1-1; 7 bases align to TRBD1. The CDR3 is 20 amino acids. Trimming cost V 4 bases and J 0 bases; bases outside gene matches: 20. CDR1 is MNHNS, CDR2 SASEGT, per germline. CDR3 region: CASSAMTQGTTLVLNTEAFF. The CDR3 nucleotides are TGTGCCAGCAGTGCCATGACACAGGGGACCACGCTGGTATTGAACACTGAAGCTTTCTTT.